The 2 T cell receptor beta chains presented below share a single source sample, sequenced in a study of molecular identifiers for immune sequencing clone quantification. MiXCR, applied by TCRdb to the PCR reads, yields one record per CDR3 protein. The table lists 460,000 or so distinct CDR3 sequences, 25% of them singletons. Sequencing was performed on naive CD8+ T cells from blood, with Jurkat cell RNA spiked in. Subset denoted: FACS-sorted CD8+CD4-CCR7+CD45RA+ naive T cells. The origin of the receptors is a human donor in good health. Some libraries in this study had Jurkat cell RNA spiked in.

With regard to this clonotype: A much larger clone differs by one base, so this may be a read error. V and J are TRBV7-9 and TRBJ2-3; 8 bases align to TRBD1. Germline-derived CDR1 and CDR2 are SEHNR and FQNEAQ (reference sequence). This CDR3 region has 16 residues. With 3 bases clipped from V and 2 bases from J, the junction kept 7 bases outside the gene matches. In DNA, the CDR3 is TGTGCCAGCAGCTTGCATCCGGACAGGGCCACAGATACGCAGTATTTT. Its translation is CASSLHPDRATDTQYF.

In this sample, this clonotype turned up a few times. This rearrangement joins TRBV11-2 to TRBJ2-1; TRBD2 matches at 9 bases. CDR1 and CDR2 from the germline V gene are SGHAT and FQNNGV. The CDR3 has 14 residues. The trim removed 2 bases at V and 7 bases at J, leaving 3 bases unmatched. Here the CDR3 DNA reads TGTGCCAGCAGCTTATCAAGCGGGGGGAATGAGCAGTTCTTC. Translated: CASSLSSGGNEQFF.